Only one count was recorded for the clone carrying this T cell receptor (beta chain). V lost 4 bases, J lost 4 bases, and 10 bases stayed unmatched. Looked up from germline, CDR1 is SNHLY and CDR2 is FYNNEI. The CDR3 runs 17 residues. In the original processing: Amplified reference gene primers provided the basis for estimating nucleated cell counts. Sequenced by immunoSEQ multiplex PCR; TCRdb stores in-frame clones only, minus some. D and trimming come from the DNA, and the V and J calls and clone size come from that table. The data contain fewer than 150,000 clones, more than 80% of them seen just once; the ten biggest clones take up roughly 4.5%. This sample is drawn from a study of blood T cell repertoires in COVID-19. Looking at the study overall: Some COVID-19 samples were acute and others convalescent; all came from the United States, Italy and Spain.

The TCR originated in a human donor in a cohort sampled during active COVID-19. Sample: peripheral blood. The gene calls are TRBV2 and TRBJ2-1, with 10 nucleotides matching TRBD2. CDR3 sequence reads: CASSGFSGRARYNEQFF. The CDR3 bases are TGTGCCAGCAGTGGATTCAGCGGGAGGGCTCGGTACAATGAGCAGTTCTTC.